What follows are 13 T cell receptor beta chains derived from one specimen sequenced in a study of cytotoxic CD8 clonotypes in ibrutinib-treated CLL. The repertoire was sequenced with immunoSEQ multiplex PCR; TCRdb's copy has only in-frame clones and lacks some. The sample includes 150,000 or so clones, 70% to 90% of them seen just once. Sequencing used PBMCs, obtained at disease progression, from a patient treated with ibrutinib. The receptors were sampled from a human donor with chronic lymphocytic leukemia.

The chain carries TRBV7-8 and TRBJ2-2; TRBD1 matches at 9 bases. Germline V lookup: CDR1 SGHVS, CDR2 FQNEAQ. The CDR3 is 16 amino acids. V lost 2 bases to trimming and J lost 4 bases; unmatched junction nucleotides: 5. DNA of the CDR3: TGTGCCAGCAGCTTAATCGGACAGGGGAGCACCGGGGAGCTGTTTTTT. It is translated as CASSLIGQGSTGELFF.

The V gene is TRBV4-1, the J gene TRBJ1-3; D ambiguous. Trimming left V 0 bases short and J 4 bases short, with 10 bases between. This CDR3 contains 15 residues. CDR1 MGHRA and CDR2 YSYEKL come from the germline V gene. The CDR3, as DNA: TGCGCCAGCAGCCAAGATGTGCAGGAGGGAAACACCATATATTTT. Translation gives CASSQDVQEGNTIYF.

The rearrangement uses TRBV5-5 and TRBJ2-1, with 8 bases lining up with TRBD2. This CDR3 region has 16 residues. The germline V gene encodes CDR1 SGHKS and CDR2 YYEKEE (reference sequence). V lost 2 bases to trimming and J lost 0 bases; unmatched junction nucleotides: 4. This CDR3 is CASSLLAANSYNEQFF. The CDR3, as DNA: TGTGCCAGCAGCTTACTAGCGGCTAACTCCTACAATGAGCAGTTCTTC.

V is TRBV4-3 and J is TRBJ2-7; the D call may be TRBD1 or TRBD2 (5 bases each). The CDR3 has 13 amino acids. The V end was cut by 4 bases, the J end by 0 bases, with 7 bases between. CDR1 is LGHNA, CDR2 YSLEER, per germline. CDR3 nucleotide sequence: TGCGCCAGCAGCCCGGGGCCCTCCTACGAGCAGTACTTC. Protein sequence: CASSPGPSYEQYF.

This rearrangement joins TRBV19 to TRBJ2-3; 12 nucleotides agree with TRBD2. The V gene end was trimmed by 6 bases and the J gene end by 2 bases; junction bases not matched to a gene: 9. CDR1 is LNHDA and CDR2 is SQIVND in the germline V gene (reference sequence). There are 17 residues in the CDR3. For the CDR3, the DNA is TGTGCCAGTAGGTCGAGGGGGACTAGCGGGTCCACAGATACGCAGTATTTT. This translates into CASRSRGTSGSTDTQYF.

The chain uses TRBV27 and TRBJ2-7; the D is unclear. The CDR3 consists of 18 residues. Germline V gene lookup returns CDR1 MNHEY and CDR2 SMNVEV (reference sequence). Deletions cut 1 base from V and 1 base from J, with 20 bases between. In DNA, the CDR3 is TGTGCCAGCAGTTTATACGACATTCGGGTACGTTTTTCCTACGAGCAGTACTTC. Protein product: CASSLYDIRVRFSYEQYF.

This clone occurred many times. J is TRBJ2-2 and V is TRBV5-8; the match to TRBD2 covers 9 bases. This CDR3 comprises 16 residues. V was clipped by 4 bases and J by 3 bases; unmatched bases: 7. Germline CDR1 is SGHTS and CDR2 is YDEGEE. Written as DNA, the CDR3 is TGTGCCAGCAGCAGAGCCAGCGGGAGGTACACCGGGGAGCTGTTTTTT. It translates to CASSRASGRYTGELFF.

The chain employs TRBV28 and TRBJ2-7; D gene ambiguous. Trimming took off 1 base at V and 2 bases at J, with 9 bases between the two ends. Germline CDR1 reads MDHEN; CDR2 reads SYDVKM. The CDR3 has 14 amino acids. This chain's CDR3 is CASSLSNSPYEQYF. The DNA for the CDR3 is TGTGCCAGCAGTTTATCAAACAGCCCCTACGAGCAGTACTTC.

A word on this clone: Other DNA sequences in the same sample also yield this CDR3. V usage is TRBV5-1 and J usage is TRBJ2-2; weak D call: TRBD2 (6 bases). Trimming removed 0 bases from V and 4 bases from J, with 7 bases in between. Germline-derived CDR1 and CDR2 are SGHRS and YFSETQ. The CDR3 sequence is 14 residues long. CDR3 nucleotides: TGCGCCAGCAGCTTGGTGGGGGGCACCGGGGAGCTGTTTTTT. Its protein product is CASSLVGGTGELFF.

This chain joins TRBV4-1 and TRBJ2-1, with D unresolved. The CDR3 has 12 amino acids. V lost 1 base and J lost 7, with 5 bases in between. Germline V gives CDR1 MGHRA, CDR2 YSYEKL. The CDR3 DNA is TGCGCCAGCAGCCAAGGTTGGAATGAGCAGTTCTTC. The encoded protein is CASSQGWNEQFF.

The chain carries TRBV7-2 and TRBJ2-7; D is unresolved. This CDR3 region has 13 residues. Germline V gives CDR1 SGHTA, CDR2 FQGNSA. The V end lost 1 base, the J end lost 5 bases, and 9 bases lay between the germline ends. The CDR3 nucleotides are TGTGCCAGCAGCTTAGTTGTAGGCGACGAGCAGTACTTC. Protein: CASSLVVGDEQYF.

A single count supports this clone. This rearrangement joins TRBV2 to TRBJ1-5; D not resolved. The CDR3 has 12 amino acids. The germline V and J ends were trimmed by 2 bases and 6 bases, with 5 bases remaining between them. Per germline, CDR1 SNHLY and CDR2 FYNNEI. CDR3 bases: TGTGCCAGCAGTGAATACGTTCAGCCCCAGCATTTT. Its translation is CASSEYVQPQHF.

The genes are TRBV9 and TRBJ2-7; D may match TRBD1 or TRBD2 (5 bases each). The V gene lost 3 bases and the J gene lost 3 bases, with 25 bases spanning the gap. The CDR3 extends over 18 amino acids. The germline gives CDR1 SGDLS, CDR2 YYNGEE. CDR3 nucleotide sequence: TGTGCCAGCAGCGCTAGGGAGCAGGGCGATTCTCTGTACTACGAGCAGTACTTC. Protein product: CASSAREQGDSLYYEQYF.